Here is one T cell receptor beta chain with its context. The sample is drawn from a study of blood T cell repertoires in COVID-19. Across the whole study: Samples of COVID-19 (acute and convalescent) were obtained from the United States, Italy and Spain. T cells, B-cell-depleted T cells, or PBMCs supplied cDNA or gDNA.

V dropped 4 bases and J dropped 3 bases, with 9 bases sitting between them. The CDR3 totals 13 residues. The germline V gene has CDR1 SNHLY and CDR2 FYNNEI. Generated by immunoSEQ multiplex PCR, the TCRdb table keeps only in-frame clones and is missing some. Counted here are almost 350,000 clones, 88% occurring once; the ten biggest clones make up over 1%. Everyone who took part was 18 to 89 years old, and they came from 24 US areas. Cohorts were based on clinical histories the participants reported. Source material: PBMCs or T cells enriched from blood (not recorded which). The genes are TRBV2 and TRBJ2-5, with D perhaps matching TRBD1 (5 bases). This sequence originates from a woman aged 25 to 39 who had been exposed to COVID-19. The CDR3 loop reads CASSVEGEETQYF. The CDR3 coding sequence is TGTGCCAGCAGTGTAGAAGGGGAAGAGACCCAGTACTTC.